This TCR beta chain was recorded in a study of neoadjuvant nivolumab and ipilimumab in lung cancer. This table comes from immunoSEQ multiplex PCR, and its TCRdb copy is limited to in-frame clones, with some not included. The data hold 25,000 to 35,000 clones, with more than 85% observed a single time. In regard to this clone: The antigen is unknown.

The study, taken as a whole, reports: TCR sequencing covered a small number of samples. Pathologic regression was not significantly tied to TCR clonality. From pretherapy to surgery, tumor richness and clonality rose with dual therapy. Resected tumors had greater TCR richness and clonality than uninvolved lung.

The clonotype was recovered from an adult with non-small cell lung cancer. The sample was peripheral blood, taken after neoadjuvant nivolumab, alone or with ipilimumab, at or shortly before surgery.

CDR3 DNA: TGCGCCAGCAGCCAAGTGTTCAGGGAGTATCAGCCCCAGCATTTT. It yields the protein CASSQVFREYQPQHF. This rearrangement joins TRBV4-1 to TRBJ1-5; tentatively, D is TRBD1 (5 bases). V was trimmed by 1 base and J by 5 bases, leaving 12 bases between them. This CDR3 region has 15 residues. Germline V gene sequence: CDR1 MGHRA, CDR2 YSYEKL.